These T cell receptor beta chains were read from a single sample in a study of blood T cell repertoires in COVID-19. Sequenced by immunoSEQ multiplex PCR; TCRdb stores in-frame clones only, minus some. The data contain around 150,000 clones, approximately 85% of them seen just once; the ten biggest clones take up approximately 10%. Specimen: peripheral blood. The receptors originated from a man between 60 and 70 years old with active or convalescent COVID-19. Each CDR3 is given with its conserved first and last residue. Fields, in order: J gene, V gene, clone size, CDR3 protein. Clone size is shown for a subset of rows, as once, few, many or a class of expanded clone.

J gene: TRBJ1-5; V gene: TRBV10-3; clone size: NA; CDR3 protein: CAASSGQPTQPQHF
J gene: TRBJ1-2; V gene: TRBV5-1; clone size: NA; CDR3 protein: CASSLSRLGGYGYTF
J gene: TRBJ1-1; V gene: TRBV10-3; clone size: NA; CDR3 protein: CAITQGVRVTEAFF
J gene: TRBJ1-2; V gene: TRBV10-2; clone size: NA; CDR3 protein: CASRPGTGQFYGYTF
J gene: TRBJ2-7; V gene: TRBV6-1; clone size: NA; CDR3 protein: CASSDPSSGSYEQYF
J gene: TRBJ2-7; V gene: TRBV7-3; clone size: NA; CDR3 protein: CASSPGQGLSEQYF
J gene: TRBJ2-7; V gene: TRBV7-9; clone size: NA; CDR3 protein: CASSLVRDEQYF
J gene: TRBJ2-7; V gene: TRBV5-1; clone size: NA; CDR3 protein: CASSTDGTAPIYEQYF
J gene: TRBJ2-1; V gene: TRBV5-1; clone size: NA; CDR3 protein: CASSYQGAPGNEQFF
J gene: TRBJ1-4; V gene: TRBV5-1; clone size: NA; CDR3 protein: CASSFRGREKLFF
J gene: TRBJ1-2; V gene: TRBV5-1; clone size: NA; CDR3 protein: CASSVDPGQIYGYTF
J gene: TRBJ1-1; V gene: TRBV28; clone size: NA; CDR3 protein: CASSPGRHTEAFF
J gene: TRBJ1-5; V gene: TRBV19; clone size: NA; CDR3 protein: CASSQDRGRVQPQHF
J gene: TRBJ2-1; V gene: TRBV27; clone size: NA; CDR3 protein: CASSLYPDRGYNEQFF
J gene: TRBJ1-6; V gene: TRBV21-1; clone size: once; CDR3 protein: CASSNGDRSSYNSPLHF
J gene: TRBJ2-6; V gene: TRBV5-6; clone size: NA; CDR3 protein: CASSWGRAGANVLTF
J gene: TRBJ1-1; V gene: TRBV7-3; clone size: NA; CDR3 protein: CASSLTVNTEAFF
J gene: TRBJ1-2; V gene: TRBV29-1; clone size: once; CDR3 protein: CSVQDLLGYGYTF
J gene: TRBJ2-1; V gene: TRBV18; clone size: NA; CDR3 protein: CASSGTGGANNEQFF
J gene: TRBJ1-1; V gene: TRBV29-1; clone size: NA; CDR3 protein: CSVGTGENTEAFF
J gene: TRBJ2-3; V gene: TRBV24-1; clone size: once; CDR3 protein: CATSDLIRGSTDTQYF
J gene: TRBJ2-7; V gene: TRBV7-2; clone size: NA; CDR3 protein: CASSLPGAESSYEQYF
J gene: TRBJ2-7; V gene: TRBV18; clone size: few; CDR3 protein: CASSQGLAGGPHEQYF
J gene: TRBJ2-2; V gene: TRBV4-2; clone size: NA; CDR3 protein: CASSQDSLAIGELFF
J gene: TRBJ2-7; V gene: TRBV5-1; clone size: NA; CDR3 protein: CASSRTSGPYEQYF
J gene: TRBJ1-4; V gene: TRBV19; clone size: NA; CDR3 protein: CATKDRVLEKLFF
J gene: TRBJ2-1; V gene: TRBV14; clone size: NA; CDR3 protein: CASSLFTGTGTSGAYNEQFF
J gene: TRBJ1-6; V gene: TRBV9; clone size: NA; CDR3 protein: CASSARQGHSPLHF
J gene: TRBJ1-1; V gene: TRBV7-9; clone size: NA; CDR3 protein: CASSLGLTGDAEAFF
J gene: TRBJ2-3; V gene: TRBV6-5; clone size: NA; CDR3 protein: CASSRGQGTDTQYF
J gene: TRBJ2-3; V gene: TRBV15; clone size: NA; CDR3 protein: CATSRDREDTQYF
J gene: TRBJ2-7; V gene: TRBV10-2; clone size: NA; CDR3 protein: CASRPGLAGAYEQYF
J gene: TRBJ1-2; V gene: TRBV3-1/TRBV3-2; clone size: NA; CDR3 protein: CASSPGTGLVGYTF
J gene: TRBJ1-2; V gene: TRBV2; clone size: NA; CDR3 protein: CASSGTENYGYTF
J gene: TRBJ1-1; V gene: TRBV2; clone size: few; CDR3 protein: CASSESGTGTSAFF
J gene: TRBJ2-7; V gene: TRBV6-5; clone size: NA; CDR3 protein: CASSRGGDRVYEQYF
J gene: TRBJ1-6; V gene: TRBV19; clone size: NA; CDR3 protein: CASTGDRGRSPLHF
J gene: TRBJ2-1; V gene: TRBV3-1/TRBV3-2; clone size: NA; CDR3 protein: CASSQRLAGNNEQFF
J gene: TRBJ2-5; V gene: TRBV21-1; clone size: few; CDR3 protein: CASSMPEYQETQYF
J gene: TRBJ1-4; V gene: TRBV28; clone size: once; CDR3 protein: CASSLFEGANEKLFF
J gene: TRBJ1-3; V gene: TRBV5-1; clone size: NA; CDR3 protein: CASSAGYGNTIYF
J gene: TRBJ1-2; V gene: TRBV4-1; clone size: NA; CDR3 protein: CASSQAGFGYGYTF
J gene: TRBJ2-5; V gene: TRBV2; clone size: NA; CDR3 protein: CASSDWLAGEETQYF
J gene: TRBJ2-5; V gene: TRBV28; clone size: NA; CDR3 protein: CASSLVTSGQETQYF
J gene: TRBJ1-6; V gene: TRBV5-6; clone size: NA; CDR3 protein: CASSPGLLSSPLHF
J gene: TRBJ2-1; V gene: TRBV28; clone size: NA; CDR3 protein: CASSPILGTGNNEQFF
J gene: TRBJ2-2; V gene: TRBV21-1; clone size: NA; CDR3 protein: CASTCGGACSGELFF
J gene: TRBJ2-7; V gene: TRBV6-2/TRBV6-3; clone size: NA; CDR3 protein: CASSPDRGNEQYF
J gene: TRBJ2-3; V gene: TRBV5-5; clone size: once; CDR3 protein: CASSSGTSGGLADTQYF
J gene: TRBJ2-4; V gene: TRBV3-1/TRBV3-2; clone size: NA; CDR3 protein: CASSLSNLAKNIQYF